This T cell receptor beta chain derives from a study of shared clonotypes between healthy human individuals. Overall study context: Plates per donor: three CD4 naive, three CD4 memory, two CD8 naive, one CD8 memory.

Assay execution proceeded at the deep level. Assay used: immunoSEQ multiplex PCR; TCRdb lists only in-frame clones, some missing. The sample yields millions of clones, 85% to 95% seen once. CDR1 MDHEN and CDR2 SYDVKM come from the germline V gene. The CDR3 contains 14 residues. The ends were cut back, 3 bases at V and 8 bases at J, with 17 bases in the middle. The rearrangement links TRBV28 to TRBJ2-7; unclear D gene. This sequence was found in a man aged 18-30 years in good health. Some clones in this sample may be carry-over from other donors' samples. Sequenced input: naive CD4+ T cells from PBMCs. Subset meaning: CD45RA+ positively selected. The CDR3 loop reads CASSLDASPTKQYF. The CDR3 DNA is TGTGCCAGCAGTTTGGACGCATCCCCCACGAAGCAGTACTTC. Full variable domain (missing parts from reference TRBV28 and TRBJ2-7): DVKVTQSSRYLVKRTGEKVFLECVQDMDHENMFWYRQDPGLGLRLIYFSYDVKMKEKGDIPEGYSVSREKKERFSLILESASTNQTSMYLCASSLDASPTKQYFGPGTRLTVT.